Presented here are 4 T cell receptor beta chains from one specimen sequenced in a study of human T cells and chemical hapten exposure. Regarding time point: patch test 2, 6 weeks after DPC sensitization. Treatment noted: therapeutic diphenylcyclopropenone sensitization with weekly scalp DPC. TCRdb reprocessed the RACE reads via MiXCR and lists one record per CDR3 protein. Of some 70,000 distinct CDR3 sequences listed, about a tenth are singletons. Sequencing was performed on whole blood, taken in connection with sensitization to the hapten diphenylcyclopropenone (DPC). The receptor set was obtained from a woman between 45 and 65 years old with alopecia areata. Some clones in this sample may be carry-over from other donors' samples.

V is TRBV20-1 and J is TRBJ1-5; the D is unclear. CDR1 DFQATT and CDR2 SNEGSKA come from the germline V gene (reference sequence). The CDR3 length is 14 residues. Trimming left V 6 bases short and J 2 bases short, with 14 bases between. The CDR3 reads CSAQQPGGNQPQHF. CDR3 in DNA: TGCAGTGCCCAACAGCCCGGAGGCAATCAGCCCCAGCATTTT.

This clonotype was counted ten times or more. The chain employs TRBV6-5 and TRBJ2-3, with D possibly being TRBD1 or TRBD2 (5 bases each). The CDR3 contains 14 residues. Trimming took off 7 bases at V and 4 bases at J, with 15 bases between the two ends. From germline, CDR1 is MNHEY and CDR2 SVGAGI. The CDR3 reads CASMLTMGADTQYF. The DNA of the CDR3 is TGTGCCAGCATGCTGACAATGGGGGCAGATACGCAGTATTTT.

This clonotype was observed at least ten times. The V and J genes are TRBV18 and TRBJ2-7; 8 bases are a match to TRBD1. The CDR3 is 16 residues long. Trimming cost V 2 bases and J 1 base; bases outside gene matches: 7. The germline CDR1 and CDR2 sequences are KGHSH and LQKENI. CDR3 sequence reads: CASSPSQGALSYEQYF. The CDR3 nucleotides are TGTGCCAGCTCACCATCGCAGGGGGCTTTATCCTACGAGCAGTACTTC.

A remark on this clonotype: This clone may be a read error of a much larger clone one base away. The V and J genes are TRBV6-6 and TRBJ1-5, with a possible D match to TRBD1 (6 bases). The germline gives CDR1 MNHNY, CDR2 SVGAGI (reference sequence). This CDR3 is 14 amino acids long. The CDR3 nucleotides are TGTGCCACCAGTCCGGAGGCCACGGGGGCAGCCCAGCATTTT. Translated: CATSPEATGAAQHF.